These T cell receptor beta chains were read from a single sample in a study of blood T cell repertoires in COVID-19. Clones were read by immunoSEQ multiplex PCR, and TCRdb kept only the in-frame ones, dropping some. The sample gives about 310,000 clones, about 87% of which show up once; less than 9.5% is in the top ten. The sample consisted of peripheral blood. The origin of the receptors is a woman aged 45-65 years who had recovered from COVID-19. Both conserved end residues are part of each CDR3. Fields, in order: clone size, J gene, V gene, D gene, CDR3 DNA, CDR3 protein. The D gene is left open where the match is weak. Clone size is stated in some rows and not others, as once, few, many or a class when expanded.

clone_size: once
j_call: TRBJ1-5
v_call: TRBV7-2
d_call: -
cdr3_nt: TGTGCCAGCAGCTTATATAGTCAGCCCCAGCATTTT
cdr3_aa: CASSLYSQPQHF

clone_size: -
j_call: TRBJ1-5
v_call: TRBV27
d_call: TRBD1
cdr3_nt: TGTGCCAGCAGTACAACAGGGGGCCGGAGCAATCAGCCCCAGCATTTT
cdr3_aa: CASSTTGGRSNQPQHF

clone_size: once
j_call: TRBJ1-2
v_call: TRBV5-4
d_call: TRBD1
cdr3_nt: TGTGCCAGCAGCCAGGGGACAGGGAACTATGGCTACACCTTC
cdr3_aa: CASSQGTGNYGYTF

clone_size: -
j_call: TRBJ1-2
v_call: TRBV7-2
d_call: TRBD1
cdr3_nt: TGTGCCAGCAGCTTAGCCCCGGACAGGGTTCACTATGGCTACACCTTC
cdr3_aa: CASSLAPDRVHYGYTF

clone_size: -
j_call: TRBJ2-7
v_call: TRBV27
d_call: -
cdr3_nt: TGTGCCAGCAGTTTACTAAACCTACAGGGAAGCTCCTACGAGCAGTACTTC
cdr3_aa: CASSLLNLQGSSYEQYF

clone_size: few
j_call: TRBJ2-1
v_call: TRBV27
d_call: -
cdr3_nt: TGTGCCAGCAGTTTTAACAATGAGCAGTTCTTC
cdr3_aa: CASSFNNEQFF

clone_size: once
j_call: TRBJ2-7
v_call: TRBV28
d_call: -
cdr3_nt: TGTGCCAGCAGAGTGGGGGGACCCTACGAGCAGTACTTC
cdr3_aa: CASRVGGPYEQYF

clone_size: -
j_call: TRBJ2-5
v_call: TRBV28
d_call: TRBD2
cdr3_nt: TGTGCCAGCAGCGTCGGGACTAGCGGGGTGGGGACCCAGTACTTC
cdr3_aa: CASSVGTSGVGTQYF

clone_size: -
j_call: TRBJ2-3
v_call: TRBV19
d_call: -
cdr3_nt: TGTGCCAGTAGTATCAGAGGGCCCACAGATACGCAGTATTTT
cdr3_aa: CASSIRGPTDTQYF

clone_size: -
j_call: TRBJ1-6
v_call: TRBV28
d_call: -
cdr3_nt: TGTGCCACGACAGGAGACTCACCCCTCCACTTT
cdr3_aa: CATTGDSPLHF

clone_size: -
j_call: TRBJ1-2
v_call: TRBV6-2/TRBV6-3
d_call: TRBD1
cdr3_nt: TGTGCCAGCAGTTCGACAGGGGGCGCAGGGGGCTACACCTTC
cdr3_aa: CASSSTGGAGGYTF

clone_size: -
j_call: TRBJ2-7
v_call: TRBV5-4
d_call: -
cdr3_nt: TGTGCCAGCAGCTTAGAGCGGTCCTACGAGCAGTACTTC
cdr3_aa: CASSLERSYEQYF

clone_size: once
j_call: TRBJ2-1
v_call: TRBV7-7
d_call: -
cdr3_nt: TGTGCCAGCAGCTACGGGCATGGAGGTGAGCAGTTCTTC
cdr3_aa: CASSYGHGGEQFF

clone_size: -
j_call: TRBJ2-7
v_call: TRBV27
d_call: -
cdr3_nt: TGTGCCAGCAGTCTCGGGCTGGGACACTACTACGAGCAGTACTTC
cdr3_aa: CASSLGLGHYYEQYF

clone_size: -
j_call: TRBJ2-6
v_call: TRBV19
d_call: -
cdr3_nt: TGTGCCAGTAGAGACCCAGGGGCCGGGGCCAACGTCCTGACTTTC
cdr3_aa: CASRDPGAGANVLTF

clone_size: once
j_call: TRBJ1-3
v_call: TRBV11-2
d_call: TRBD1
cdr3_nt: TGTGCCAGCAGCTTATTCGGCAGGGGGACTGGAAACACCATATATTTT
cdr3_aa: CASSLFGRGTGNTIYF

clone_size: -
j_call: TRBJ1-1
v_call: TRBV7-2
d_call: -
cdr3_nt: TGTGCCAGCAGCAATAAAGGCTACGGGGGTCGAGCTTTCTTT
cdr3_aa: CASSNKGYGGRAFF

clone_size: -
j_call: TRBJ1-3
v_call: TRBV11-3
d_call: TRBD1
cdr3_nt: TGTGCCAGCAGCCTAGACTTTCCGACAGGGACTGGAAACACCATATATTTT
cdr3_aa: CASSLDFPTGTGNTIYF

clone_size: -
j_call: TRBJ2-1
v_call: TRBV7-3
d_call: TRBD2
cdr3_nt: TGTGCCAGCAGCACAACTAGCGGGAGTTTTAATGAGCAGTTCTTC
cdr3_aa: CASSTTSGSFNEQFF

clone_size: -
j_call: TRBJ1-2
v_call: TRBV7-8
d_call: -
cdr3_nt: TGTGCCAGCAGCGGAGTATCCGGCTACACCTTC
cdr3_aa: CASSGVSGYTF

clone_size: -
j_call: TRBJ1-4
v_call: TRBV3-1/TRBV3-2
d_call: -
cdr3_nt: TGTGCCAGCAGCCAAGAACAGCCTAATGAAAAACTGTTTTTT
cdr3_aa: CASSQEQPNEKLFF

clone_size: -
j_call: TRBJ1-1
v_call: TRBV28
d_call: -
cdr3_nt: TGTGCCAGCAGTTTAAGGGGGACTGAAGCTTTCTTT
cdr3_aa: CASSLRGTEAFF

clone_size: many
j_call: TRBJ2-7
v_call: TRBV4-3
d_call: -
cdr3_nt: TGCGCCAGCAGCCAAGGGATTACAGGGAACTACGAGCAGTACTTC
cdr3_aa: CASSQGITGNYEQYF

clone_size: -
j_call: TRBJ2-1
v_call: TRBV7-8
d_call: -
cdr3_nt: TGTGCCAGCAGCTTATTTTCCCCGGGGGAGGGGGGAGAGCAGTTCTTC
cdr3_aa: CASSLFSPGEGGEQFF

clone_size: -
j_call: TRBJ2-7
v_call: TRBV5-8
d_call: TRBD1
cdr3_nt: TGTGCCAGCAGCTTGGGGGACAGTTCCTACGAGCAGTACTTC
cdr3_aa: CASSLGDSSYEQYF

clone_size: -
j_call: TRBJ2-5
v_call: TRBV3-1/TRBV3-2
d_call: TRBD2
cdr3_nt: TGTGCCAGCAGCCCTTGGACTAGCGGGGGCGGAGAGACCCAGTACTTC
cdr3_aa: CASSPWTSGGGETQYF

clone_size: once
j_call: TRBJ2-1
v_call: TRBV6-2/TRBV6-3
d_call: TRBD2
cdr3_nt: TGTGCCAGCAGTAATAGCGGGAGGGCATGGAATGAGCAGTTCTTC
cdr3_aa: CASSNSGRAWNEQFF

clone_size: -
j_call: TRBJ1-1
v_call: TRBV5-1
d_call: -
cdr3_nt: TGCGCCAGCAGCTTGGTAGAGTCTGGGCGAGAAGCTTTCTTT
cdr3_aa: CASSLVESGREAFF

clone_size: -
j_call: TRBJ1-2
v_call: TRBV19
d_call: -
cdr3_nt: TGTGCCAGTAGTTCGACAGCTCCTAACTATGGCTACACCTTC
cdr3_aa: CASSSTAPNYGYTF

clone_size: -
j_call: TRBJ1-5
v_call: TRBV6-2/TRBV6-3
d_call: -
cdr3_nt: TGTGCCAGCAGTTCGGGGGGAGGGAATCAGCCCCAGCATTTT
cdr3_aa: CASSSGGGNQPQHF

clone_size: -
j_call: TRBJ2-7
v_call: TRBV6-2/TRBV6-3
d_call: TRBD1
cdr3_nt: TGTGCCAGCAGTCGACCGGGACAGGAGGCTTACGAGCAGTACTTC
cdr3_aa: CASSRPGQEAYEQYF

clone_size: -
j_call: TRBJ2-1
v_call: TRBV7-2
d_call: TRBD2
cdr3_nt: TGTGCCAGCAGCCCGGCTAGCGGGGGGGCCGTCAATGAGCAGTTCTTC
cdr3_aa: CASSPASGGAVNEQFF

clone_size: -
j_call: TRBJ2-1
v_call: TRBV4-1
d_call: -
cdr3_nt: TGCGCCAGCAGCCAACCGAGGGCCAGCACAAACAATGAGCAGTTCTTC
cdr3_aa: CASSQPRASTNNEQFF

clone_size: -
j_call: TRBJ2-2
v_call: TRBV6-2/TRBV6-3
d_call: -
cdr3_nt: TGTGCCAGCAGTTGGAGTGTCCCCCCCGGGGAGCTGTTTTTT
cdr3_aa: CASSWSVPPGELFF

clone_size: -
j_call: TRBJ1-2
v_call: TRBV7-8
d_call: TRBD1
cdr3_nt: TGTGCCAGCAGCCCGCCGGGACAGCCACTTTATGGCTACACCTTC
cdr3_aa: CASSPPGQPLYGYTF